Below, 20 T cell receptor beta chains from the same sample are listed, as sequenced in a study of blood T cells in healthy people across ages. The authors ran a second PCR of 7 to 11 cycles using a sample-barcoded 5' primer and a J-beta primer mix. TCRdb re-called the 5' RACE reads through MiXCR, storing one row per CDR3 protein. There are approximately 730,000 distinct CDR3 sequences in the sample; roughly two fifths occur only once, and 20% to 25% lies in the top ten. The sequenced material came from blood. The receptors were gathered from a woman aged 55-69 years in good health.

The rearrangement joins TRBV20-1 to TRBJ2-1, with 7 positions matching TRBD2. J was trimmed by 3 bases and V by 1 base; bases with no gene match: 3. Germline CDR1 reads DFQATT; CDR2 reads SNEGSKA (reference sequence). The CDR3 runs to 14 residues. The CDR3 DNA is TGCAGTGCTAGAGGGCGGGGGTACTACAATGAGCAGTTCTTC. It yields the protein CSARGRGYYNEQFF.

This clonotype was counted ten times or more. The chain combines TRBV7-9 with TRBJ1-1, with D maybe TRBD1 (6 bases). Germline CDR1 is SEHNR and CDR2 is FQNEAQ (reference sequence). CDR3 size: 13 residues. V was cut by 5 bases and J by 1 base, with 8 bases left in between. CDR3 bases: TGTGCCAGCAGCCGACAGGAGAACACTGAAGCTTTCTTT. This gives the protein CASSRQENTEAFF.

The chain carries TRBV5-1 and TRBJ1-1; D unresolved. Germline-derived CDR1 and CDR2 are SGHRS and YFSETQ. V lost 4 bases to trimming and J lost 0 bases, with 16 bases between them. The CDR3 covers 16 residues. In DNA, the CDR3 is TGCGCCAGCAGCCTCACGGCTAGGCAGGTGAACACTGAAGCTTTCTTT. This encodes CASSLTARQVNTEAFF. The complete variable domain, with remaining parts taken from reference TRBV5-1 and TRBJ1-1, reads KAGVTQTPRYLIKTRGQQVTLSCSPISGHRSVSWYQQTPGQGLQFLFEYFSETQRNKGNFPGRFSGRQFSNSRSEMNVSTLELGDSALYLCASSLTARQVNTEAFFGQGTRLTVV.

The chain links TRBV12-3 or TRBV12-4 to TRBJ1-3, with D uncertain. The CDR3 contains 13 residues. The V and J ends lost 10 bases and 0 bases respectively, with 10 bases between them. CDR3 bases: TGTGCCACAGATCTCTTCTCTGGAAACACCATATATTTT. It yields the protein CATDLFSGNTIYF.

The chain employs TRBV6-2 or TRBV6-3 and TRBJ2-1, with 7 bases lining up with TRBD2. Per germline, CDR1 MNHEY and CDR2 SVGEGT. Germline trimming cut 6 bases from V and 4 bases from J; bases unmatched to any gene: 12. CDR3 length equals 16 residues. The CDR3 sequence: CASSSYGGRRYNEQFF. For the CDR3, the DNA is TGTGCCAGCAGCTCCTATGGCGGGAGAAGATACAATGAGCAGTTCTTC.

This clonotype was seen a few times. The chain combines TRBV6-5 with TRBJ2-7; D perhaps matches TRBD2 (5 bases). Per germline, CDR1 MNHEY and CDR2 SVGAGI. V gave up 4 bases and J gave up 2 bases, with 9 bases separating them. The CDR3 length is 13 residues. The DNA of the CDR3 is TGTGCCAGCAGTTCCCCCGGGGCCTACGAGCAGTACTTC. This sequence encodes CASSSPGAYEQYF.

CDR3 sequence reads: CASSNRTGGYGYTF. DNA of the CDR3: TGCGCCAGCAGCAATCGGACAGGGGGCTATGGCTACACCTTC. V usage is TRBV5-1 and J usage is TRBJ1-2, with 10 bases fitting TRBD1. V lost 4 bases, J lost 4 bases, and 4 bases stayed unmatched. The CDR3 totals 14 residues. Germline assignment: CDR1 SGHRS and CDR2 YFSETQ.

The chain combines TRBV28 with TRBJ2-1; TRBD1 or TRBD2 may be the D gene (5 bases each). This CDR3 comprises 15 residues. In germline, CDR1 is MDHEN, CDR2 SYDVKM. V lost 10 bases and J lost 8, with 24 bases in between. The CDR3 DNA follows: TGTGCCACCCTGGCCGGGACCGCGTTGGGGGATGAGCAGTTCTTC. This translates into CATLAGTALGDEQFF.

This clonotype was seen just once. The chain uses TRBV20-1 and TRBJ2-3; 7 bases align to TRBD2. Germline V gene sequence: CDR1 DFQATT, CDR2 SNEGSKA (reference sequence). The CDR3 is 15 residues long. The V segment lost 4 bases and the J segment 6 bases; nucleotides outside the gene matches: 13. The CDR3 spells CSAIFSGQVYDTQYF. Here the CDR3 DNA reads TGCAGTGCTATATTTAGCGGGCAGGTGTACGATACGCAGTATTTT.

The chain links TRBV7-9 to TRBJ2-7; TRBD2 matches at 8 bases. V trimming: 5 bases; J trimming: 7 bases; junction bases outside the gene matches: 13. The CDR3 length is 15 residues. Germline V CDR1 and CDR2: SEHNR, FQNEAQ (reference sequence). The CDR3 region has the DNA TGTGCCAGCAGCCCACCTAGCGGGTACAACAATGAGCAGTACTTC. It yields the protein CASSPPSGYNNEQYF.

Written as DNA, the CDR3 is TGTGCCAGCAGCGGAGGGGGGAATACGCAGTATTTT. Protein: CASSGGGNTQYF. The J gene is TRBJ2-3, the V gene TRBV7-3; the D call may be TRBD1 or TRBD2 (6 bases each). Trimming removed 5 bases at V and 7 bases at J, with 10 bases between. This CDR3 spans 12 amino acids. Germline-derived CDR1 and CDR2 are SGHTA and FQGTGA.

For this clonotype: At one boundary the junction diverges from the germline segment, which might be a read error. CDR3 protein: CASDLAGVHELYF. In DNA, the CDR3 is TGTGCCAGCGATCTAGCGGGAGTTCACGAGCTGTACTTC. This rearrangement joins TRBV2 to TRBJ2-7; 10 bases map to TRBD2. The germline gives CDR1 SNHLY, CDR2 FYNNEI. The CDR3 runs 13 residues.

This clonotype was observed a few times. The gene calls are TRBV21-1 and TRBJ2-7; the table's D gene call, TRBD1, was not cross checked with the DNA. Matching the DNA end better, TRBJ2-4 makes the J call doubtful. TRBV21-1 is a listed pseudogene. The CDR3 is 19 amino acids. DNA for the CDR3: TGTGCCAGCAGCAAAAAGGCGGGACAGGGAGGTGGGATCAAAAACATTCAGTACTTC. Residues: CASSKKAGQGGGIKNIQYF.

J is TRBJ2-3 and V is TRBV5-5; tentative D call: TRBD2 (5 bases). The CDR3 runs to 15 residues. Germline V lookup: CDR1 SGHKS, CDR2 YYEKEE (reference sequence). Trimming removed 2 bases at V and 1 base at J, with 11 bases between. Written as DNA, the CDR3 is TGTGCCAGCAGCTTCCAGGCGGAGGGCACAGATACGCAGTATTTT. Translating it yields CASSFQAEGTDTQYF. Drawing the rest from reference TRBV5-5 and TRBJ2-3, the complete variable domain is DAGVTQSPTHLIKTRGQQVTLRCSPISGHKSVSWYQQVLGQGPQFIFQYYEKEERGRGNFPDRFSARQFPNYSSELNVNALLLGDSALYLCASSFQAEGTDTQYFGPGTRLTVL.

The CDR3 DNA sequence: TGTGCCAGTAGTATGGGCCTGAGACGGAGCTACAATGAGCAGTACTTC. This sequence encodes CASSMGLRRSYNEQYF. The chain employs TRBV19 and TRBJ2-1; D is unclear. TRBJ2-7 explains the end of the DNA better; the J call may be wrong. The CDR3 length is 16 residues. Germline values: CDR1 LNHDA, CDR2 SQIVND (reference sequence).

The V and J genes are TRBV6-2 or TRBV6-3 and TRBJ1-4, with D maybe TRBD1 (5 bases). The germline CDR1 and CDR2 sequences are MNHEY and SVGEGT. The V and J ends lost 6 bases and 7 bases respectively, with 18 bases between them. This CDR3 region has 15 residues. This chain's CDR3 is CASSTIRGRGEKLFF. The CDR3 DNA reads TGTGCCAGCAGCACCATACGAGGGAGGGGTGAAAAACTGTTTTTT.

This chain links TRBV20-1 with TRBJ1-1; D gene uncertain. The CDR3 totals 14 residues. V lost 0 bases to trimming and J lost 3 bases, with 11 bases between them. CDR1 and CDR2 from the germline V gene are DFQATT and SNEGSKA (reference sequence). The CDR3 nucleotides are TGCAGTGCTAGAGAGCCTCCGGACTACACTGAAGCTTTCTTT. Amino acid sequence: CSAREPPDYTEAFF.

This clonotype has just a few counts. This chain uses TRBV20-1 with TRBJ2-7; no firm D call. Trimming shortened V by 0 bases and J by 7 bases, and 16 bases separated the two germline ends. Germline lookup yields CDR1 DFQATT and CDR2 SNEGSKA (reference sequence). The CDR3 totals 14 residues. The CDR3 DNA reads as TGCAGTGCTAGAGATCTGCCAGGTTCATATGAGCAGTACTTC. Amino acids: CSARDLPGSYEQYF.

Of note for this clonotype: A junction end diverges from the germline sequence, so it may reflect a read error. The rearrangement uses TRBV6-1 and TRBJ1-1; 7 bases are a match to TRBD1. Germline V gene lookup returns CDR1 MNHNS and CDR2 SASEGT. This CDR3 is 12 amino acids long. The CDR3 bases are TGTACCAGCAGGGAAGGGGGCACGGAAGCTTTCTTT. It translates to CTSREGGTEAFF.

The rearrangement links TRBV28 to TRBJ1-1; weak D call: TRBD1 (5 bases). Germline assignment: CDR1 MDHEN and CDR2 SYDVKM. This CDR3 has 13 amino acids. V lost 3 bases and J 7 bases, leaving 12 bases between the germline ends. For the CDR3, the DNA is TGTGCCAGCAGTTTGTGGGGACCCTTTGAAGCTTTCTTT. Translating it yields CASSLWGPFEAFF.